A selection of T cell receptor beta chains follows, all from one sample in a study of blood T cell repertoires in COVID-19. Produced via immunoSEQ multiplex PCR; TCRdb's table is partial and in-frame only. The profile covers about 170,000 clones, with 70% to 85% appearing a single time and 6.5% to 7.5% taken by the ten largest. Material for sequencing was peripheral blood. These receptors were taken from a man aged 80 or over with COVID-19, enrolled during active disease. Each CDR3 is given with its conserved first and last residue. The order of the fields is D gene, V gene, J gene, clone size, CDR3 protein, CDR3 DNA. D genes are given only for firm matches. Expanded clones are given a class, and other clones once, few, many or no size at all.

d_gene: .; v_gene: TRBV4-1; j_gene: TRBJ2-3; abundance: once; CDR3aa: CASSQVQADTQYF; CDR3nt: TGCGCCAGCAGCCAAGTGCAGGCCGATACGCAGTATTTT
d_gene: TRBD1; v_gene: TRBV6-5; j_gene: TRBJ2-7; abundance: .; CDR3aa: CASRLGQGRTYEQYF; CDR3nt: TGTGCCAGCAGACTCGGACAGGGTCGAACCTACGAGCAGTACTTC
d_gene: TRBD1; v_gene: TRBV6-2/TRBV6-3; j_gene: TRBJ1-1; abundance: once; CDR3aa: CASSRGQGVNTEAFF; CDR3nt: TGTGCCAGCAGCCGGGGACAGGGGGTGAACACTGAAGCTTTCTTT
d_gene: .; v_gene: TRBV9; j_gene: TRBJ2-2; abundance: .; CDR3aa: CASGAGAGVSNTGELFF; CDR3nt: TGTGCCAGCGGTGCAGGGGCGGGGGTCTCGAACACCGGGGAGCTGTTTTTT
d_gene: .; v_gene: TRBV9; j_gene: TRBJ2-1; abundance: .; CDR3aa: CASSTQGSSYNEQFF; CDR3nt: TGTGCCAGCAGCACTCAGGGGAGCTCCTACAATGAGCAGTTCTTC
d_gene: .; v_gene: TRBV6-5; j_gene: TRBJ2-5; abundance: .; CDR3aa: CASRRGGGGETQYF; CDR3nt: TGTGCCAGCAGAAGGGGAGGCGGTGGAGAGACCCAGTACTTC
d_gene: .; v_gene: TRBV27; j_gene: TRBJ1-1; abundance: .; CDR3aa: CASSLIPGTEAFF; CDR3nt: TGTGCCAGCAGTTTGATACCGGGAACTGAAGCTTTCTTT
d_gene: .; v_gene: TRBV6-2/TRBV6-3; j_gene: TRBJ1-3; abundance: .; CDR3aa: CASSPLAQGLSGNTIYF; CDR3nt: TGTGCCAGCAGCCCTTTGGCTCAGGGGCTCTCTGGAAACACCATATATTTT
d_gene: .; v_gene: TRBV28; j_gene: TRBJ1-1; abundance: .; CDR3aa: CASSQHRTANTEAFF; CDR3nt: TGTGCCAGCAGTCAGCATAGGACAGCAAACACTGAAGCTTTCTTT
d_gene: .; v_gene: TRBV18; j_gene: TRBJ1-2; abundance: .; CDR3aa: CASSPIQGTNYGYTF; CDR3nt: TGTGCCAGCTCACCCATACAGGGAACTAACTATGGCTACACCTTC
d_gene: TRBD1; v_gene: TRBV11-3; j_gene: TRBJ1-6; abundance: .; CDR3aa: CASSFEQGNSPLHF; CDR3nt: TGTGCCAGCAGCTTCGAACAGGGGAATTCACCCCTCCACTTT